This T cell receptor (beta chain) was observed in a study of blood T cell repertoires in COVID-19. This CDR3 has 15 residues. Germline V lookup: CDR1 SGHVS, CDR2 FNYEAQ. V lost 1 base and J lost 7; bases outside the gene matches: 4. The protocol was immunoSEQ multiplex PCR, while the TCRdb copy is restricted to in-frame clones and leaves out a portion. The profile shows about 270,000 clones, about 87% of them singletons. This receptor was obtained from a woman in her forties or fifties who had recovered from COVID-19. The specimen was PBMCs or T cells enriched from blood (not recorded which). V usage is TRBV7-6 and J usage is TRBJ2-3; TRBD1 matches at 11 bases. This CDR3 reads CASSLGGQGANTQYF. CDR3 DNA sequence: TGTGCCAGCAGCTTAGGCGGACAGGGGGCGAATACGCAGTATTTT.